These 18 T cell receptor beta chains originate from one sample sequenced in a study of OX40 agonist ivuxolimab in advanced cancers. The table came from immunoSEQ multiplex PCR; TCRdb's copy has only in-frame clones and leaves some out. The sample has 99,000 or so clones, 95% to 97% seen once. Sample: CD4+ or CD8+ T cells sorted from blood, taken in a trial of the OX40 agonist ivuxolimab. The source of these receptors is an adult with an advanced solid tumor such as melanoma, head and neck, liver or kidney cancer.

This chain links TRBV5-4 with TRBJ1-1; D gene unclear. Germline V gene lookup returns CDR1 SGHNT and CDR2 YYREEE (reference sequence). The CDR3 is 12 residues long. V lost 4 bases, J lost 7 bases, and 11 bases lay in between. The chain's CDR3 is CASSRKLDEAFF. As DNA, the CDR3 is TGTGCCAGCAGCCGAAAACTCGATGAAGCTTTCTTT.

This chain connects TRBV7-6 to TRBJ2-7; TRBD1 agrees at 7 bases. CDR3 size: 13 residues. The germline gives CDR1 SGHVS, CDR2 FNYEAQ. With V trimmed by 6 bases and J by 9 bases, 11 bases remained unmatched. The CDR3 sequence: CASSNHTGAGQYF. DNA for the CDR3: TGTGCCAGCAGTAACCACACAGGGGCCGGGCAGTACTTC.

Written as DNA, the CDR3 is TGTGCCAGCAGCTTAGTGGCGGCCCATGGCGATACGCAGTATTTT. It translates to CASSLVAAHGDTQYF. The chain recombines TRBV11-2 with TRBJ2-3; no firm D call. Trimming removed 1 base at V and 6 bases at J, with 14 bases between. The germline V gene has CDR1 SGHAT and CDR2 FQNNGV. There are 15 residues in the CDR3.

The chain uses TRBV19 and TRBJ2-5; D is undetermined. This CDR3 is 12 amino acids long. Germline CDR1 reads LNHDA; CDR2 reads SQIVND (reference sequence). Trimming shortened V by 3 bases and J by 1 base, and 3 bases separated the two germline ends. The CDR3 reads CASSIGQETQYF. The CDR3 region has the DNA TGTGCCAGTAGTATCGGCCAAGAGACCCAGTACTTC.

CDR3 nucleotides: TGTGCCAGTAGTTGGCGTCTAGCGCCAACCTACGAGCAGTACTTC. Translating it yields CASSWRLAPTYEQYF. The chain couples TRBV19 to TRBJ2-7, with a weak D call TRBD2 (6 bases). The length of the CDR3 is 15 residues. The germline V gene has CDR1 LNHDA and CDR2 SQIVND (reference sequence). The V end was cut by 5 bases, the J end by 2 bases, with 16 bases between.

The CDR3 spells CASSLGSYIQYF. CDR3 nucleotides: TGTGCCAGCAGTTTGGGCAGTTACATTCAGTACTTC. The rearrangement links TRBV28 to TRBJ2-4; D not certain. The CDR3 spans 12 residues. V dropped 3 bases and J dropped 8 bases, with 8 bases sitting between them. Germline CDR1 MDHEN, CDR2 SYDVKM.

This chain uses TRBV9 with TRBJ1-5; tentatively, D is TRBD1 (5 bases). V shed 0 bases and J shed 4 bases, with 8 bases lying between them. CDR3 length: 14 residues. Per germline, CDR1 SGDLS and CDR2 YYNGEE. The CDR3 DNA reads TGTGCCAGCAGCGTAGAAGAGGGGAATCAGCCCCAGCATTTT. Translating it yields CASSVEEGNQPQHF.

J is TRBJ2-5 and V is TRBV4-2, with 11 bases aligning to TRBD2. V was pared by 2 bases and J by 3 bases, with 8 bases of the junction left unmatched. The CDR3 sequence is 17 residues long. Germline V CDR1 and CDR2: LGHNA, YNFKEQ. This chain's CDR3 is CASSQLVELAGEETQYF. The CDR3 region has the DNA TGTGCCAGCAGCCAACTTGTGGAACTAGCGGGAGAAGAGACCCAGTACTTC.

This chain connects TRBV19 to TRBJ2-2; the D gene could be TRBD1 or TRBD2 (5 bases each). This CDR3 has 10 amino acids. The V and J ends lost 3 bases and 15 bases respectively, with 8 bases between them. Looked up from germline, CDR1 is LNHDA and CDR2 is SQIVND (reference sequence). CDR3 in DNA: TGTGCCAGTAGTATGGGGCGGGTGTTTTTT. It codes for CASSMGRVFF.

This clone has a single count. This chain connects TRBV18 to TRBJ2-7; D gene uncertain. This CDR3 is built from 15 residues. The V gene's germline CDR1 is KGHSH and CDR2 LQKENI. The V and J ends lost 3 bases and 2 bases respectively, with 14 bases between them. The CDR3 loop reads CASSPTTSYTYEQYF. In DNA, the CDR3 is TGTGCCAGCTCACCGACGACTTCCTATACCTACGAGCAGTACTTC.

The V and J genes are TRBV7-6 and TRBJ2-5; D remains unclear. This CDR3 comprises 11 residues. The germline gives CDR1 SGHVS, CDR2 FNYEAQ. Trimming pared 8 bases from V and 5 bases from J, leaving 9 bases between. CDR3 loop: CASGKRETQYF. The CDR3 region has the DNA TGTGCCAGCGGGAAGAGGGAGACCCAGTACTTC.

The chain couples TRBV5-1 to TRBJ1-1; 8 positions match TRBD1. Germline CDR1 and CDR2: SGHRS and YFSETQ. The junction had 5 bases not matched to a gene; V was cut back by 2 bases and J by 8 bases. The CDR3 covers 13 residues. The CDR3 DNA reads as TGCGCCAGCAGCTTAACCGGACAGGGAGAAGCTTTCTTT. Protein product: CASSLTGQGEAFF.

The chain uses TRBV7-9 and TRBJ2-7, with D possibly TRBD2 on 5 matching bases. Trimming removed 10 bases at V and 3 bases at J, with 19 bases between. CDR3 size: 14 residues. Germline V gives CDR1 SEHNR, CDR2 FQNEAQ (reference sequence). The chain's CDR3 is CATQLLGESYEQYF. CDR3 sequence (DNA): TGTGCCACCCAACTCCTCGGGGAGAGCTACGAGCAGTACTTC.

About this clone: Within the sample, other DNA sequences also encode this same CDR3. The genes are TRBV5-1 and TRBJ2-7; D gene unclear. Germline V lookup: CDR1 SGHRS, CDR2 YFSETQ. V gave up 0 bases and J gave up 1 base, with 5 bases separating them. CDR3 length equals 13 residues. The CDR3 sequence: CASSLATSYEQYF. The CDR3 nucleotides are TGCGCCAGCAGCTTGGCCACTTCCTACGAGCAGTACTTC.

The gene calls are TRBV27 and TRBJ2-3; tentative D call: TRBD2 (6 bases). Germline values: CDR1 MNHEY, CDR2 SMNVEV (reference sequence). The CDR3 spans 14 residues. Trimming pared 2 bases from V and 3 bases from J, leaving 9 bases between. CDR3 DNA sequence: TGTGCCAGCAGTTTAGGTGGGAGGACAGATACGCAGTATTTT. As protein: CASSLGGRTDTQYF.

Comments on this clone: One end of the junction varies from germline; a read error may be responsible. The gene calls are TRBV7-6 and TRBJ2-7; 10 bases align to TRBD2. This CDR3 has 15 amino acids. The germline V gene encodes CDR1 SGHVS and CDR2 FNYEAQ. The CDR3 loop reads CASSLGPGLANEQYF. Written as DNA, the CDR3 is TGTGCCAGCAGTTTAGGCCCGGGACTAGCGAACGAGCAGTACTTC.

The J gene is TRBJ2-3, the V gene TRBV13; D might be TRBD2 (6 bases). V shed 0 bases and J shed 0 bases, with 19 bases lying between them. CDR3 length equals 19 residues. Germline loops: CDR1 PRHDT, CDR2 FYEKMQ (reference sequence). CDR3 sequence reads: CASSLGGAGTWESTDTQYF. In DNA, the CDR3 is TGTGCCAGCAGCTTAGGGGGAGCGGGTACCTGGGAGAGCACAGATACGCAGTATTTT.

The chain links TRBV19 to TRBJ2-5; 12 nucleotides match TRBD2. The J call is in doubt because the DNA end fits TRBJ2-7 better. Germline CDR1 reads LNHDA; CDR2 reads SQIVND (reference sequence). The CDR3 has 15 residues. This chain's CDR3 is CASRQRTSGIYEQYF. In nucleotides, the CDR3 is TGTGCCAGTAGGCAGCGGACTAGCGGGATCTACGAGCAGTACTTC.